The sequence of this TCR beta chain was determined in a study of regulatory T cells in long-lasting Graves disease (dated by TCRdb to the early 2020s). Background for the entire study: Patients with newly diagnosed Graves' disease had been on antithyroid drugs for under 3 months. A total of 33 samples were covered by TCR sequencing, comprising about 13 persistent and 20 or so newly diagnosed Graves' disease patients. Peripheral blood TCR sequencing and RNA sequencing compared persistent Graves' disease patients with newly diagnosed Graves' disease patients. The study was registered as a clinical trial and conducted in China.

The library was produced with multiplex PCR. The reads were generated on an Illumina HiSeq 4000. TCR beta libraries were built with iRepertoire HTBI primers and Arm-PCR amplification of CDR3 regions. Gel purification was performed on PCR products prior to sequencing. As for the original processing: Gene usage analysis of CDR3 amino acid clonotypes used the approximately 56 TRBV and around 14 TRBJ segments found across samples. COPE and FqMerger were used to merge filtered high-quality paired reads into contigs. BLAST was used to align contigs to IMGT TRBV, TRBD and TRBJ reference genes, with CDR3 defined following IMGT. Any clonotype with a frequency above 0.1% was counted as a highly expanded clone. Repertoire diversity was measured by Shannon entropy, and V-J evenness by the Gini coefficient. Clonotypes shared by more than one individual were considered public. The public reads were reprocessed in TCRdb via fastp at Q25 and MiXCR, keeping in-frame beta chains. Each record represents a unique CDR3 protein, reported with the most common genes and DNA among its rows. These V and J calls rely on TCRdb rather than the paper's analysis. In all, the sample holds about 430,000 distinct CDR3 sequences, and about 15% of those were seen once. The ten top clones hold over 7% of the sample.

Points the paper makes about the study in general: Sequencing and analysis were limited to the TCR beta chain. Compared with newly diagnosed patients, persistent Graves' disease patients had lower TCR Shannon entropy and fewer highly expanded clones, which suggests clonal expansion. Persistent patients shared more public clonotypes among themselves (over 2,500) than newly diagnosed patients did (over 950). Peripheral blood alone was examined, since thyroid tissue, which constituted the primary lesion, could not be accessed. The authors noted that the small sample size was a limitation that may lower accuracy.

Interpreted using the paper, the time point label stands for: newly diagnosed GD, antithyroid drugs for less than 3 months. For both TCR sequencing and RNA sequencing, RNA was extracted from PBMCs in TRIzol. The diagnosis of Graves' disease followed American Thyroid Association guidelines. Patients for the study were recruited at an endocrinology department in Xi'an, China. From each patient, 7.5 to 10 milliliters of peripheral blood was collected into an EDTA anticoagulant tube. Ficoll Paque Plus density gradient separation was used to isolate PBMCs, and no additional T cell sorting was done. RNA quality was checked with an Agilent 2100 Bioanalyzer and agarose gel, and concentration with a NanoDrop 2000. Notes on this clonotype: It has no known antigen specificity. Within one base of it there is no much larger clone, and no base qualities were kept.

In addition, the sample was reused for a study of T cells in Graves' hyperthyroidism and ophthalmopathy. The second investigation adds: Graves' hyperthyroidism was defined as stable when no progression to ophthalmopathy occurred over 18 months of follow-up. Hyperthyroidism patients were newly diagnosed, had a disease duration of under 2 months, and were aged 18 to 65 years. Exclusion was applied to patients with uncontrolled infections, other autoimmune diseases, pregnancy or lactation. Diagnoses relied on clinical symptoms, serum thyroxine and TRAb, thyroid ultrasound and orbital computed tomography. For the first round of RT-PCR on the TCR CDR3, the HTBI primer set was used together with the Qiagen OneStep RT-PCR kit. Blood samples also contained most of the expanded thyroid clonotypes (frequency above 0.001), which suggests that blood repertoires may reflect thyroid immune responses. A model built on a 13 V-J signature distinguished ophthalmopathy from stable hyperthyroidism, reaching 85% to 90% sensitivity and about 81% specificity in cross-validation and 80%/75% in testing. During validation, the model predicted progression to ophthalmopathy a median of approximately 6.5 months ahead of onset, with approximately 70% sensitivity and more than 72% specificity. To identify TCR V-J signatures that set the groups apart, the researchers used a discovery cohort of about a hundred patients, made up of approximately 43 with Graves' ophthalmopathy and 57 with stable Graves' hyperthyroidism. Prospective prediction of ophthalmopathy was tested in an independent validation cohort of 18 hyperthyroidism patients and some 17 patients who later progressed to ophthalmopathy. The 100 or so discovery patients were divided at random into training and test sets in a 7:3 ratio. Thyroid tissue and blood T-cell repertoires from more than five Graves' hyperthyroidism patients were also compared in the study. After blood sampling, hyperthyroidism patients were treated with methimazole at a starting dose of 30 mg daily, and ophthalmopathy patients were treated with high-dose intravenous methylprednisolone. The libraries were constructed in a second round of multiplex PCR and then size-selected and purified. Sequencing of the libraries was done on an Illumina HiSeq2000 using paired-end 100 bp reads. SOAPnuke was used to process the raw data, throwing out any read that contained adapters or uncalled bases, had a mean Phred below 15, or lacked an exact constant-primer or identifier match. High-quality paired reads were merged with COPE v1.2.5, and unique nucleotide sequences were defined as clonotypes. MiTCR v1.1 was used to align clonotypes to the IMGT TRBV, TRBD and TRBJ reference segments. The analysis included only V-J combinations with a frequency above 0.0001, which together covered more than 98% of the repertoires. The TCS score was defined as F50 (clonal expansion) divided by E x V (chaos), with BLOSUM62-based TCRdist calculated between CDR3 peptides within each V-J. Welch's t-statistics and random forest reduced around 520 V-J features to some 14, which were used in a naive Bayes classifier (R e1071). Sample size was not statistically predetermined, and investigators were not blinded to group allocation. According to the paper, TCR Vbeta CDR3 sequencing was carried out on roughly 130 peripheral blood samples, which came from 40 to 45 ophthalmopathy, under 80 hyperthyroidism and some 17 progressor patients.

This sequence originates from a middle-aged woman with Graves disease. Donor details come from another sample of the same person, matched by shared clones. This specimen consisted of peripheral blood mononuclear cells (PBMCs), obtained at new diagnosis, from a patient treated with antithyroid drugs.

The bases are TGTGCCAGCAGCCCCCGGGGTCCCACAGGGGCGAGACACGAGCAGTACTTC. Translated, it gives CASSPRGPTGARHEQYF. This receptor chain uses TRBV7-3 and TRBJ2-7; TRBD1 matches 7 bases in the middle. The junction shows trimming of 5 bases on V and 5 bases on J, and the gene matches do not reach 18 bases of it. Based on the germline V gene, the CDR1 and CDR2 sequences are SGHTA and FQGTGA. Measured from the cysteine to the phenylalanine, the CDR3 is 17 residues long. Kept here is only the CDR3 DNA, which spans 51 bases and is read in frame from base 1.